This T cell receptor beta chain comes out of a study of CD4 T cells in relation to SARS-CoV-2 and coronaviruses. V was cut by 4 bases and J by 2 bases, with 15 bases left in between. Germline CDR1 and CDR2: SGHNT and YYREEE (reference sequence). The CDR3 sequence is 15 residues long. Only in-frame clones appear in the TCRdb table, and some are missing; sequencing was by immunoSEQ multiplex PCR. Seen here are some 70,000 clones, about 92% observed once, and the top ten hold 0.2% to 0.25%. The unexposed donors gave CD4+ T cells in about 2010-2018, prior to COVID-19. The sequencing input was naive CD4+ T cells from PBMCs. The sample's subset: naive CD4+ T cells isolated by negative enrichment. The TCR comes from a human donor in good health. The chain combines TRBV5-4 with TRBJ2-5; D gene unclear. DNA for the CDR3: TGTGCCAGCAGCAAAGGACGTACGGGTCAAGAGACCCAGTACTTC. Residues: CASSKGRTGQETQYF.